These T cell receptor beta chains were read from a single sample in a study of CD8+ T cells in alopecia areata. TCRdb's copy holds only in-frame clones and misses some; the assay was immunoSEQ multiplex PCR. The data contain around 140,000 clones, 45% to 60% of them singletons. Material: CD8+ T cells sorted from blood, obtained at week 4, from a patient treated with tofacitinib. The source is a human donor with alopecia areata. The conserved cysteine and the conserved F or W are not part of the CDR3 here.

V gene	J gene	CDR3 protein
TRBV19	TRBJ2-1	ASRHGTGLGSYNEQF
TRBV10-3	TRBJ1-6	ASSTRDSGNSPLH
TRBV7-9	TRBJ2-1	ASSLASNEQF
TRBV4-1	TRBJ1-1	ASSQEEGGSTEAF
TRBV19	TRBJ1-5	ASTGGWSGNQPQH
TRBV30	TRBJ2-7	AWSALGRADEQY
TRBV4-1	TRBJ2-1	ASSQGGGSSYNEQF
TRBV6-1	TRBJ2-2	ASSELLSNTGELF
TRBV2	TRBJ1-5	ASRPGQGPSQPQH
TRBV30	TRBJ1-5	AWSVKQVGNQPQH
TRBV6-6	TRBJ2-2	ASSYLQENTGELF
TRBV29-1	TRBJ1-1	TSDRNTEAF
TRBV5-6	TRBJ2-7	ASSFTAAGHEQY
TRBV2	TRBJ2-5	ASNPNPVTSGLTPQETQY
TRBV27	TRBJ1-5	ASSLLGNQPQH
TRBV27	TRBJ2-1	ASSLDYRGGSYNEQF
TRBV19	TRBJ1-1	ASRKYIEAF
TRBV14	TRBJ2-7	ASSGTGRYEQY
TRBV9	TRBJ1-2	ASSDGGDGYT
TRBV9	TRBJ1-3	ASSVHAGKGVTGNTIY
TRBV7-9	TRBJ1-5	ASSQESQPQH
TRBV27	TRBJ2-7	ASRRNPTVSSYEQY